This T cell receptor (beta chain) was recorded in a study of T-cell reconstitution after alpha-beta-depleted transplantation in children. Notes on the study in general: Approximately two months post-transplant, alpha-beta T cells reportedly originated from several hundred expanded graft clones. TCRbeta diversity was high at day 60 in some patients (a result of surviving recipient T cells and thymic progenitors). T cells produced anew were the main source of T-cell counts and diversity one year after transplant.

This CDR3 is built from 14 residues. Deletions cut 7 bases from V and 2 bases from J, with 18 bases between. The germline V gene encodes CDR1 SQVTM and CDR2 ANQGSEA. The TCRbeta library was prepared with unique molecular identifiers. TCRdb itself ran the PCR reads through MiXCR, one entry per CDR3 protein. The sample contains 45,000 or so distinct CDR3 sequences, roughly half of which appear only once. Notes on this clonotype: Its antigen is not identified.

The source was peripheral blood, collected before TCRalphabeta/CD19-depleted stem cell transplant. The clonotype was recovered from a boy younger than two with SCID, due to receive a stem cell transplant. The chain carries TRBV29-1 and TRBJ2-7, with D unclear. CDR3 sequence: CSAATAGVTYEQYF. DNA for the CDR3: TGCAGCGCCGCCACAGCAGGAGTAACCTACGAGCAGTACTTC.